This TCR beta chain came from a study of cytomegalovirus exposure and HLA in healthy donors. General study points: A later analysis linked a missense DCLRE1C variant to TCR beta V- and J-gene trimming. Some TCR beta chains (about 180 of them) were listed as cytomegalovirus-associated.

The CDR3 runs 16 residues. The germline CDR1 and CDR2 sequences are SGHTA and FQGNSA. Trimming shortened V by 2 bases and J by 0 bases, and 13 bases separated the two germline ends. A multiplex PCR was run with 60 Vbeta primers and 13 Jbeta primers. Here immunoSEQ multiplex PCR was the method, and the copy in TCRdb shows in-frame clones only, minus some. The profile covers hundreds of thousands of clones, with about 89% appearing a single time and about 1% taken by the ten largest. Points on this clone: Its antigen remains unidentified.

The sequenced sample was PBMCs. The chain combines TRBV7-2 with TRBJ1-1; D call uncertain. This receptor was identified in a woman aged 18-35 years in good health and CMV-seronegative. Written as DNA, the CDR3 is TGTGCCAGCAGCTTACCCCCGGGAGGGATGAACACTGAAGCTTTCTTT. Translated, it gives CASSLPPGGMNTEAFF.